This TCR beta chain was obtained from a study of OX40 agonist ivuxolimab in advanced cancers. For the wider study: Ivuxolimab, which targeted the costimulatory receptor OX40 (CD134), was an agonistic, fully human IgG2 monoclonal antibody. The monotherapy dose-escalation portion (N of about 50 patients) of the phase I ivuxolimab trial is reported in the paper. Intravenous ivuxolimab was administered to patients every 2 weeks at six dose levels: 0.01, 0.1, 0.3, 1.5, 3 and 10 mg/kg. Partial responses occurred in three dose-escalation patients: two with cutaneous melanoma and one with hepatocellular carcinoma. Patients were allowed to have had prior anti-PD-1, anti-PD-L1 or anti-CTLA-4 therapy, and approximately 41% of the dose-escalation patients had previously received checkpoint inhibitors. The dose-escalation cohort was around 83% male with a mean age of around 64 years, ranging from roughly 23 to 90. The purpose of peripheral TCRbeta sequencing was to test whether ivuxolimab changed TCR sequence diversity and led to clonal T-cell expansion. Of the approximately 50 dose-escalation patients, hepatocellular carcinoma was present in about 20, melanoma in approximately 15, renal cell carcinoma in 9 and head and neck cancer in 9.

General study outcomes and caveats: Clonal expansion of both CD4+ and CD8+ blood T cells was observed from baseline to week 6 at doses 0.1 to 3.0 mg/kg. The antigen specificity of the clonally expanded peripheral T cells was not determined. Partial responders in the 0.1-3.0 mg/kg groups had among the lowest normalized peripheral clonal expansion, especially among CD8+ T cells. On average, CD8+ T cells showed more expanded clones than CD4+ T cells after ivuxolimab. Low levels of normalized T-cell clonal expansion were also seen in some patients who did not respond.

Details on this clone: The specificity of this receptor is unknown. Within one base of it there is no much larger clone, and no base qualities were kept.

Genomic DNA was extracted from sorted cells for sequencing of the TCRbeta CDR3 region. The immunoSEQ Assay was used to sequence the TCRbeta CDR3 regions. Not all clones reach the TCRdb copy of this immuneACCESS table, which keeps in-frame sequences only. Checked studies attribute under half of the gap to unresolved V genes and leave the rest unexplained. Present in this sample are 70,000 to 90,000 clones, approximately 92% of which were seen just once. 11% of the sample is taken by the ten largest. The trial excluded patients who had a history of autoimmune disease or who were on systemic immunosuppression. Peripheral blood for TCR sequencing was collected from all dose cohorts at baseline, on cycle 4 day 1, and on cycle 7 day 1. The samples were taken from a phase I, first-in-human, multicenter, open-label dose-escalation trial of ivuxolimab. Adults with locally advanced or metastatic head and neck squamous cell, hepatocellular, melanoma or renal cell carcinoma were enrolled in the trial. Before TCR sequencing, CD4+ and CD8+ T cells were separately sorted from peripheral blood.

Counted from cysteine to phenylalanine, this CDR3 has 15 amino acids. Only CDR3 DNA remains: 45 bases, in frame from the first base. V loses 5 bases at its end and J loses 5 bases; junction bases beyond the gene matches: 5. The germline V gene provides CDR1 SGHNT and CDR2 YENEEA. The sequenced sample was CD4+ or CD8+ T cells sorted from blood, obtained in a trial of the OX40 agonist ivuxolimab. Recombination joined TRBV11-3 with TRBJ2-7; 14 nucleotides in the junction match TRBD2. The receptor's source is an adult with an advanced solid tumor such as melanoma, head and neck, liver or kidney cancer. Here the CDR3 is given as CASSPGLAGAHEQYF. The DNA is as follows: TGTGCCAGCAGCCCGGGACTAGCGGGAGCCCACGAGCAGTACTTC.